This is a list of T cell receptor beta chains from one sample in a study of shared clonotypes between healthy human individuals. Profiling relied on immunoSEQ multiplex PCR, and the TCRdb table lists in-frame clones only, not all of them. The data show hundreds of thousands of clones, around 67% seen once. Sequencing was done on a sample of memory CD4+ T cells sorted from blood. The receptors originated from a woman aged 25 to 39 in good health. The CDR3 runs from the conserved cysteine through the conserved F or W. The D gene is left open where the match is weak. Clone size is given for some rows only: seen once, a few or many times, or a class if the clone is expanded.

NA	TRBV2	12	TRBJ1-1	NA	TGTGCCAGCGGAACAGGGAAAACTGAAGCTTTCTTT	CASGTGKTEAFF
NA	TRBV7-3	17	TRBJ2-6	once	TGTGCCAGCAGCTCTGAACCCAGGCAATCTGGGGCCAACGTCCTGACTTTC	CASSSEPRQSGANVLTF
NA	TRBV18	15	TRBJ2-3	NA	TGTGCCAGCTCACCCGACTACCTTAGCACAGATACGCAGTATTTT	CASSPDYLSTDTQYF
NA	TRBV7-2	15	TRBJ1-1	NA	TGTGCGCACCATCCCGATCGGTTCCTGAACACTGAAGCTTTCTTT	CAHHPDRFLNTEAFF
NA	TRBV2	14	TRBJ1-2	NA	TGTGCCAGCAACCTCGCGACGGTAAACTATGGCTACACCTTC	CASNLATVNYGYTF
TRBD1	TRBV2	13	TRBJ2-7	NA	TGTGCCAGCAGATTGACAGGGGGCCTCGAGCAGTACTTC	CASRLTGGLEQYF
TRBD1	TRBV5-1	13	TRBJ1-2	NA	TGCGCCAGCAGCGAGGGACAGGGCAATGGCTACACCTTC	CASSEGQGNGYTF
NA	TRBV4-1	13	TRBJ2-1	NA	TGCGCCAGCCATCAGCCAGGAGGTAATGAGCAGTTCTTC	CASHQPGGNEQFF
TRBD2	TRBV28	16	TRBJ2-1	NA	TGTGCCAGCAGTTTAGGCGGGACTAGCGGATACAATGAGCAGTTCTTC	CASSLGGTSGYNEQFF
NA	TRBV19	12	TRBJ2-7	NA	TGTGCCAGTAGGGATAGAGACTACGAGCAGTACTTC	CASRDRDYEQYF
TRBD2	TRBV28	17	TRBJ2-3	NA	TGTGCCAGCACCCCCATAGCGGGGTCAAGAAAAGGGGATACGCAGTATTTT	CASTPIAGSRKGDTQYF
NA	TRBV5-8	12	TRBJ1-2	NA	TGTGCCAGCAGCCCAAGGCACTATGGCTACACCTTC	CASSPRHYGYTF
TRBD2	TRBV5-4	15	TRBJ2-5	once	TGTGCCAGCAGTTCTGGGACTAGCGGGGGAGAGACCCAGTACTTC	CASSSGTSGGETQYF
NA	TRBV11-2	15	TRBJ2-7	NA	TGTGCCAGCACCCTTAGTGGGACGGATGCCTACGAGCAGTACTTC	CASTLSGTDAYEQYF
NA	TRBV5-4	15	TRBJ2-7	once	TGTGCCAGCAGCACGGGGGACAGTGAAGTTTTCGAGCAGTACTTC	CASSTGDSEVFEQYF
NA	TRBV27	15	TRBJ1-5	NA	TGTGCCAGCAGTTTTCGCGTGGGGTCGAATCAGCCCCAGCATTTT	CASSFRVGSNQPQHF
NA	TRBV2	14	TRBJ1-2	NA	TGTGCCAGCAGTGAACGGGGTACTAACTATGGCTACACCTTC	CASSERGTNYGYTF
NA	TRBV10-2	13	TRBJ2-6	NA	TGCGCCAGCAGTGTACCTGGGGCCAACGTCCTGACTTTC	CASSVPGANVLTF
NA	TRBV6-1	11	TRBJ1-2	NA	TGTGCCAGCAGCCGCGACCAAGGCCACACCTTC	CASSRDQGHTF
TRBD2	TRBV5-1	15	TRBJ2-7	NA	TGCGCCAGCAGCCCTACTCTAGCGGGGGTCTACGAGCAGTACTTC	CASSPTLAGVYEQYF
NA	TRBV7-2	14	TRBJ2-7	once	TGTGCCAGCAGCTTACGTTGGGACTCGTACGAGCAGTACTTC	CASSLRWDSYEQYF
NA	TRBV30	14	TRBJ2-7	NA	TGTGCCTGGAGGGACTTATCCAGCTCCTACGAGCAGTACTTC	CAWRDLSSSYEQYF
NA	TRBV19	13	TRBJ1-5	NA	TGTGCCAGTAGTATTAGGGTGTCTCAGCCCCAGCATTTT	CASSIRVSQPQHF
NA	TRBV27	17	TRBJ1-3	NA	TGTGCCAGCAGCTCGGGCAGGGATGGGTTGGCTGGAAACACCATATATTTT	CASSSGRDGLAGNTIYF
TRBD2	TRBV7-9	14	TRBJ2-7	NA	TGTGCCAGCAGCTCATTTAGCGGGAGTGGCGAGCAGTACTTC	CASSSFSGSGEQYF
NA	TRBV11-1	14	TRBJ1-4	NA	TGTGCCAGCAGCGCGCAAGAAGGGGCGGAAAAACTGTTTTTT	CASSAQEGAEKLFF
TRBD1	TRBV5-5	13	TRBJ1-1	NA	TGTGCCAGCAGCGACAGGGGTCTATCCGAAGCTTTCTTT	CASSDRGLSEAFF
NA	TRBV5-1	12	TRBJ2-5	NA	TGCGCCAGCAGCTTGGCGGGGGCGGCCCAGTACTTC	CASSLAGAAQYF
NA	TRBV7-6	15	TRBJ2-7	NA	TGTGCCAGCAGCTTACAGGGTCAGAAGGGCTACGAGCAGTACTTC	CASSLQGQKGYEQYF
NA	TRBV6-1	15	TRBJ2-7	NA	TGTGCCAGCAGTGAAGCGGAGGGTAGCGGTTACGAGCAGTACTTC	CASSEAEGSGYEQYF
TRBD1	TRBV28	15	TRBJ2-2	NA	TGTGCCAGCAGACGTGGGACAGGGGTAACCGGGGAGCTGTTTTTT	CASRRGTGVTGELFF
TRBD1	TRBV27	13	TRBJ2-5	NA	TGTGCCAGCAGTTTGTCAGGGGGCGAGACCCAGTACTTC	CASSLSGGETQYF
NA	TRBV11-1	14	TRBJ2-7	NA	TGTGCCAGCAGCTTAGACGTCAGGGTCTACGAGCAGTACTTC	CASSLDVRVYEQYF
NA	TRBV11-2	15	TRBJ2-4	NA	TGTGCCAGCAGCTTAGGAGGGATAGCCAAAAACATTCAGTACTTC	CASSLGGIAKNIQYF
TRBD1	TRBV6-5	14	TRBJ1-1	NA	TGTGCCAGCAACACACAGGGGGCGGGCACTGAAGCTTTCTTT	CASNTQGAGTEAFF
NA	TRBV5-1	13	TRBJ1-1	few	TGCGCCAGCAGCTTGGCAGGGAATGGGGAAGCTTTCTTT	CASSLAGNGEAFF
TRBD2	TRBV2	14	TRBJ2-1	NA	TGTGCCAGCAAGTCGACTAGCGGGTACAATGAGCAGTTCTTC	CASKSTSGYNEQFF
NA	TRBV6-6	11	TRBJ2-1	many	TGTGCCAGCAGTGGCGAGGGTGAGCAGTTCTTC	CASSGEGEQFF
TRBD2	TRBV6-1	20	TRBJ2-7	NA	TGTGCCAGCAGTGAATCGGGCCTAGCGGGAGGGTTCCGATTGCCCTACGAGCAGTACTTC	CASSESGLAGGFRLPYEQYF
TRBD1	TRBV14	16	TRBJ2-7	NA	TGTGCCAGCAGCCAAGATCGAGGACAGGGTGGGTACGAGCAGTACTTC	CASSQDRGQGGYEQYF
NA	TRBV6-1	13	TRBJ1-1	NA	TGTGCCAGCAGTGAAAGTGGGGTTACTGAAGCTTTCTTT	CASSESGVTEAFF
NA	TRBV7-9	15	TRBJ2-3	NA	TGTGCCAGCAGCTTAGTTCTCGGAGTCACAGATACGCAGTATTTT	CASSLVLGVTDTQYF
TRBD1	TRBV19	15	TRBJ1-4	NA	TGTGCCAGTAGGGACAGCCGACAGGGGCGTGAAAAACTGTTTTTT	CASRDSRQGREKLFF
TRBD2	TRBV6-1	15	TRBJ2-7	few	TGTGCCAGCAGTGACCGAACTAGCGGGAGGTACGAGCAGTACTTC	CASSDRTSGRYEQYF
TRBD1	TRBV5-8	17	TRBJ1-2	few	TGTGCCAGCAGCTTCACCGCCGGGACAGGGGTTAACTATGGCTACACCTTC	CASSFTAGTGVNYGYTF
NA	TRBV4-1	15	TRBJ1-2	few	TGCGCCAGCAGCCAAGGGGGACCGCTTAACTATGGCTACACCTTC	CASSQGGPLNYGYTF